This T cell receptor beta chain emerged from a study of OX40 agonist ivuxolimab in advanced cancers. The CDR3 is made up of 15 amino acids. Trimming took 0 bases from V and 1 from J, leaving 13 bases between them. CDR1 GTSNPN and CDR2 SVGIG come from the germline V gene (reference sequence). Repertoires were generated with immunoSEQ multiplex PCR, while TCRdb's copy carries only in-frame clones and drops some. This table holds about 79,000 clones, more than 85% found once. The receptor was derived from an adult with an advanced solid tumor such as melanoma, head and neck, liver or kidney cancer. The genes are TRBV30 and TRBJ2-7; D is uncertain. The sample was CD4+ or CD8+ T cells sorted from blood, taken in a trial of the OX40 agonist ivuxolimab. For the CDR3, the DNA is TGTGCCTGGAGTGTACTCGGGCAGACTTCCTACGAGCAGTACTTC. Protein sequence: CAWSVLGQTSYEQYF. The full variable domain, rest sourced from reference TRBV30 and TRBJ2-7, is SQTIHQWPATLVQPVGSPLSLECTVEGTSNPNLYWYRQAAGRGLQLLFYSVGIGQISSEVPQNLSASRPQDRQFILSSKKLLLSDSGFYLCAWSVLGQTSYEQYFGPGTRLTVT.